This T cell receptor (beta chain) was identified in a study of CD8+CD57+ T cells in acquired aplastic anemia. Researchers used genomic DNA as the template to profile TCR beta VDJ and CDR3. TCRdb called the reads again in MiXCR, with one record for every CDR3 protein. The sample includes 75,000 to 100,000 distinct CDR3 sequences, 55% to 80% of them seen just once. Patients sequenced had flow cytometry evidence of CD8+CD57+ cell expansion. Patients had received no therapy at the time of blood sampling. The CDR3 is 14 residues long. Germline V gives CDR1 SGHVS, CDR2 FQNEAQ. Trimming took off 0 bases at V and 2 bases at J, with 4 bases between the two ends.

Sequencing was carried out using sorted CD4+, CD8+, or CD8+CD57+ T cells (not recorded which) from PBMCs. This TCR came from a human donor with aplastic anemia. The chain combines TRBV7-8 with TRBJ2-2; unclear D gene. The CDR3 loop reads CASSLAVNTGELFF. For the CDR3, the DNA is TGTGCCAGCAGCTTAGCGGTCAACACCGGGGAGCTGTTTTTT.